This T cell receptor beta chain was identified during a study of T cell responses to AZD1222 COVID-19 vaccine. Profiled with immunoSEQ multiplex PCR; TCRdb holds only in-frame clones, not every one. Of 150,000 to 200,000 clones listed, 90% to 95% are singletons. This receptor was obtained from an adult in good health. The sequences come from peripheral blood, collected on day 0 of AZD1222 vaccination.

CDR3 protein: CATTDGYEQYF. The CDR3 DNA is TGTGCCACCACGGACGGGTACGAGCAGTACTTC. The chain recombines TRBV27 with TRBJ2-7; D is undetermined. CDR1 is MNHEY and CDR2 is SMNVEV in the germline V gene (reference sequence). V lost 10 bases and J 4 bases, leaving 11 bases between the germline ends. This CDR3 region has 11 residues.